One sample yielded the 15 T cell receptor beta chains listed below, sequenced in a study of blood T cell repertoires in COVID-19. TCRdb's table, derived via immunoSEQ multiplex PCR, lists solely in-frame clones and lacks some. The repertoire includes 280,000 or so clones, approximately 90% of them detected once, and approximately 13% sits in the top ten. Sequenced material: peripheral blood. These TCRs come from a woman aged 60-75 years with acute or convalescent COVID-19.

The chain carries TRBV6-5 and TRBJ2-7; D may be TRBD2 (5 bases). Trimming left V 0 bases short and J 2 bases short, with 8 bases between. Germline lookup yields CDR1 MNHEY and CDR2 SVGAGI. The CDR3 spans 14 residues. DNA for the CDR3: TGTGCCAGCAGTTACTCAAGCGGCGCCTACGAGCAGTACTTC. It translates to CASSYSSGAYEQYF.

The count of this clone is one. The CDR3 spells CATSHGTQRNTQYF. The CDR3 DNA follows: TGTGCCACCAGCCACGGGACTCAGCGAAATACGCAGTATTTT. The chain uses TRBV24-1 and TRBJ2-3; D is possibly TRBD2 (6 bases). V lost 7 bases, J lost 7 bases, and 17 bases lay in between. Germline V lookup: CDR1 KGHDR, CDR2 SFDVKD. The CDR3 consists of 14 residues.

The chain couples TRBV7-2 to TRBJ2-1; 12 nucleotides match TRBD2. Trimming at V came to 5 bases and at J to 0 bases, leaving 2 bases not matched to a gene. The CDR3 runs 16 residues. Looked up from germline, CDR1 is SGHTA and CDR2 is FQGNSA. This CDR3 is CASSKTSGGSYNEQFF. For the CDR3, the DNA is TGTGCCAGCAGCAAGACTAGCGGGGGCTCCTACAATGAGCAGTTCTTC.

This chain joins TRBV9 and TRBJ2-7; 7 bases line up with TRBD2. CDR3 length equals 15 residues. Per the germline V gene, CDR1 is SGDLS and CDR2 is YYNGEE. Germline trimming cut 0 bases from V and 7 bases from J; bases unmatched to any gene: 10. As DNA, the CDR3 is TGTGCCAGCAGCGTAGGGGGGGGGACCCCCGGGGAGCAGTACTTC. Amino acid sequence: CASSVGGGTPGEQYF.

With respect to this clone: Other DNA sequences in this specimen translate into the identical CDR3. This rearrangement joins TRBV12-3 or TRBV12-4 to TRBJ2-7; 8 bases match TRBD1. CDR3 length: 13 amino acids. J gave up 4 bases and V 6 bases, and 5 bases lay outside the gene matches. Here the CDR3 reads CASSSDRAYEQYF. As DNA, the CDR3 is TGTGCCAGCAGCTCGGACAGGGCTTACGAGCAGTACTTC.

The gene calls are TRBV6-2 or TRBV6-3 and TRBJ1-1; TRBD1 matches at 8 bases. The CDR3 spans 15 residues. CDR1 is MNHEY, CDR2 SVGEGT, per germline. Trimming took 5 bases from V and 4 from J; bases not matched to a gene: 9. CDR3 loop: CASSPSGGASTEAFF. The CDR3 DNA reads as TGTGCCAGCAGTCCCTCAGGGGGCGCGAGCACTGAAGCTTTCTTT.

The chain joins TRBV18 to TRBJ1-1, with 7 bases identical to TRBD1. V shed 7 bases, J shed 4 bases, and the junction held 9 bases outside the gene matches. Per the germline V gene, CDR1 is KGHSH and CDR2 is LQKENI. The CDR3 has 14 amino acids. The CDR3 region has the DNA TGTGCCAGCTTCTCCGACAGGGCCGGCACTGAAGCTTTCTTT. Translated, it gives CASFSDRAGTEAFF.

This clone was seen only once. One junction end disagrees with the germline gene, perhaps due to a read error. CDR3 in amino acids: CAGSFRGTGSTEAFF. The DNA of the CDR3 is TGTGCCGGCAGTTTCAGAGGGACAGGGAGCACTGAAGCTTTCTTT. The rearrangement joins TRBV28 to TRBJ1-1; 9 nucleotides agree with TRBD1. Germline CDR1 MDHEN, CDR2 SYDVKM. The CDR3 spans 15 residues.

The CDR3 sequence is CASSYATGVQETQYF. The CDR3, as DNA: TGTGCCAGCAGTTACGCGACAGGGGTCCAAGAGACCCAGTACTTC. This chain links TRBV6-2 or TRBV6-3 with TRBJ2-5; TRBD1 matches at 8 bases. The germline CDR1 and CDR2 sequences are MNHEY and SVGEGT. Trimming removed 2 bases from V and 1 base from J; junction bases left unmatched: 3. This CDR3 spans 15 amino acids.

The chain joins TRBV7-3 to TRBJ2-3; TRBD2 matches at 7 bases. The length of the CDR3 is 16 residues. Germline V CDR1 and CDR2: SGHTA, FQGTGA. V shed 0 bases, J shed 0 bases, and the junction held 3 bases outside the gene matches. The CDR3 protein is CASSLTGGPSTDTQYF. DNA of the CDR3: TGTGCCAGCAGCTTAACGGGAGGGCCTAGCACAGATACGCAGTATTTT.

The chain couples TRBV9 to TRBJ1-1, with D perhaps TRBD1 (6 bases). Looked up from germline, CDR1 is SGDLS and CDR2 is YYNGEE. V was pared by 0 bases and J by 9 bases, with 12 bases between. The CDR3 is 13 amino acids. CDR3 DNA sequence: TGTGCCAGCAGCGTAGCTAAGGGGGGGAAAGCTTTCTTT. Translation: CASSVAKGGKAFF.

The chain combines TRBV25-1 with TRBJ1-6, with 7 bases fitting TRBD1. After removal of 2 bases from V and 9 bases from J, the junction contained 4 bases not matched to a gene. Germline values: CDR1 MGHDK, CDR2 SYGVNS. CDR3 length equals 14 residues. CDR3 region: CASSETGAFSPLHF. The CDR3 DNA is TGTGCCAGCAGTGAAACAGGGGCGTTTTCACCCCTCCACTTT. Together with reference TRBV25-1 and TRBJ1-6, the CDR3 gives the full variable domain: EADIYQTPRYLVIGTGKKITLECSQTMGHDKMYWYQQDPGMELHLIHYSYGVNSTEKGDLSSESTVSRIRTEHFPLTLESARPSHTSQYLCASSETGAFSPLHFGNGTRLTVT.

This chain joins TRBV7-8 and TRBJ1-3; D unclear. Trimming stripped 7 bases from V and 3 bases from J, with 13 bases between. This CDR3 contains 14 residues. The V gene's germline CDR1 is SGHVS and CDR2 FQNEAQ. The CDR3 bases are TGTGCCAGCAAGGAAGCGACGGGTGGAAACACCATATATTTT. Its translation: CASKEATGGNTIYF.

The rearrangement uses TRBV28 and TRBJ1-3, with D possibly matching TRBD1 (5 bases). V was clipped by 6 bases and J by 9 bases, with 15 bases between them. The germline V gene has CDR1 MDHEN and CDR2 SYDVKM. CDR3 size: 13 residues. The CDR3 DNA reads TGTGCCAGCAGGACCGACAGCGGGCGCACCATATATTTT. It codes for CASRTDSGRTIYF.

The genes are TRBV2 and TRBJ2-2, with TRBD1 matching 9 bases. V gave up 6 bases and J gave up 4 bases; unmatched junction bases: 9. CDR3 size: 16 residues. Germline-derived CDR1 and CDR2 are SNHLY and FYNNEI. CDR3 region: CASRKDRGDSTGELFF. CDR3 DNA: TGTGCCAGCAGGAAGGACAGGGGTGATAGCACCGGGGAGCTGTTTTTT.